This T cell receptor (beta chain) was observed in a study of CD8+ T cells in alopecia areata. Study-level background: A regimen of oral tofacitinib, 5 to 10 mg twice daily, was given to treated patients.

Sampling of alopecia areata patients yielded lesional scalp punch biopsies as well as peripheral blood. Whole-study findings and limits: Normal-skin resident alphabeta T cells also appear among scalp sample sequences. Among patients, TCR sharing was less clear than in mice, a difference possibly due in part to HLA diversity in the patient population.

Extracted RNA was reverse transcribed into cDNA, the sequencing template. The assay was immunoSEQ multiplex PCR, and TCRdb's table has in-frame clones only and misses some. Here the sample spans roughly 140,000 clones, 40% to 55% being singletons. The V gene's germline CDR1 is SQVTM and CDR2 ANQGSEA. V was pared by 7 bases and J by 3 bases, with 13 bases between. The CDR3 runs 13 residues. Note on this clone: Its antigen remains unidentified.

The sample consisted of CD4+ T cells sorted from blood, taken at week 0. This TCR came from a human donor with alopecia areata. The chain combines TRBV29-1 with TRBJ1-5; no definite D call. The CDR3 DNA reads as TGCAGCGCCGACTTTGGCTTCAATCAGCCCCAGCATTTT. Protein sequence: CSADFGFNQPQHF. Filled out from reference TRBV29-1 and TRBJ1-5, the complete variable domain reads SAVISQKPSRDICQRGTSLTIQCQVDSQVTMMFWYRQQPGQSLTLIATANQGSEATYESGFVIDKFPISRPNLTFSTLTVSNMSPEDSSIYLCSADFGFNQPQHFGDGTRLSIL.